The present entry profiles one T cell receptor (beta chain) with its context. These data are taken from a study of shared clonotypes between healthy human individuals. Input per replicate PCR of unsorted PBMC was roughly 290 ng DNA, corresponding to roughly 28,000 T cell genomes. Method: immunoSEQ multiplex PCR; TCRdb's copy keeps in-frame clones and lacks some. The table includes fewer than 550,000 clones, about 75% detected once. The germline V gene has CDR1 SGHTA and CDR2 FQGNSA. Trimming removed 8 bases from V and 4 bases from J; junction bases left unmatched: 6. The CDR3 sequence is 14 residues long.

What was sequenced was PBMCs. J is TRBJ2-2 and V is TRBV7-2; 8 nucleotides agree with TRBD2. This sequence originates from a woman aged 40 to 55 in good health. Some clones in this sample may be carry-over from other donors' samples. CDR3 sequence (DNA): TGTGCCAGCGGGACTAGGCACCGCACCGGGGAGCTGTTTTTT. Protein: CASGTRHRTGELFF. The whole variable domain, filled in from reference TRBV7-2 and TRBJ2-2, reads GAGVSQSPSNKVTEKGKDVELRCDPISGHTALYWYRQSLGQGLEFLIYFQGNSAPDKSGLPSDRFSAERTGGSVSTLTIQRTQQEDSAVYLCASGTRHRTGELFFGEGSRLTVL.